Shown below are 19 T cell receptor beta chains from a single sample sequenced in a study of T-cell memory formation after mild COVID-19. TCRdb used MiXCR to reprocess the 5' RACE reads, holding one entry per CDR3 protein. The table has about 430,000 distinct CDR3 sequences, roughly 24% seen once. Material: PBMCs or a T cell subset sorted from them (not recorded which). The receptor source for this set is an adult woman who had mild COVID-19 (a few samples of this study predate the infection). Cell type and time point are not known.

This clonotype has a handful of counts. This rearrangement joins TRBV7-2 to TRBJ2-5; 9 nucleotides line up with TRBD1. Germline V CDR1 and CDR2: SGHTA, FQGNSA. J gave up 4 bases and V 5 bases, and 8 bases lay outside the gene matches. This CDR3 contains 15 residues. CDR3 protein: CASSPQGQGSETQYF. The CDR3 nucleotides are TGTGCCAGCAGCCCCCAGGGACAGGGATCAGAGACCCAGTACTTC.

The chain combines TRBV27 with TRBJ2-1, with TRBD2 identical over 9 bases. The CDR3 has 16 amino acids. Per germline, CDR1 MNHEY and CDR2 SMNVEV (reference sequence). V lost 3 bases to trimming and J lost 2 bases; unmatched junction nucleotides: 5. CDR3 sequence: CASSLKAGGTYNEQFF. CDR3 sequence (DNA): TGTGCCAGCAGTTTGAAAGCGGGAGGCACCTACAATGAGCAGTTCTTC.

V is TRBV5-4 and J is TRBJ1-2, with D possibly TRBD1 on 5 matching bases. V dropped 3 bases and J dropped 0 bases, with 9 bases sitting between them. CDR3 length: 14 amino acids. Germline CDR1 SGHNT, CDR2 YYREEE (reference sequence). The CDR3 is CASSSQQANYGYTF. CDR3 coding DNA: TGTGCCAGCAGCTCACAACAGGCTAACTATGGCTACACCTTC.

With regard to this clonotype: One end of the junction varies from germline; a read error may be responsible. This chain connects TRBV11-3 to TRBJ2-1; TRBD2 agrees at 10 bases. Germline V gene sequence: CDR1 SGHNT, CDR2 YENEEA. There are 13 residues in the CDR3. The CDR3 reads CASSPSQAGGPTF. The CDR3 DNA is TGTGCCAGCAGCCCAAGTCAAGCGGGAGGGCCGACCTTC.

The chain couples TRBV25-1 to TRBJ2-7; weak D call: TRBD1 (6 bases). Trimming shortened V by 6 bases and J by 5 bases, and 17 bases separated the two germline ends. The germline CDR1 and CDR2 sequences are MGHDK and SYGVNS. The CDR3 is made up of 14 amino acids. The CDR3 sequence is CASSLTGIRHEQYF. The CDR3 DNA reads as TGTGCCAGCAGCCTTACAGGGATTCGTCACGAGCAGTACTTC.

In this sample, this clonotype turned up many times. This chain connects TRBV5-6 to TRBJ2-1; TRBD1 aligns across 8 bases. Losses at the gene ends were 0 bases for V and 1 base for J; bases not matched to a gene: 6. The CDR3 runs to 17 residues. Germline CDR1 SGHDT, CDR2 YYEEEE. The CDR3 spells CASSLGVRQGSYNEQFF. The CDR3 DNA follows: TGTGCCAGCAGCTTGGGGGTTAGACAGGGGTCCTACAATGAGCAGTTCTTC.

The chain has TRBV24-1 and TRBJ2-1, with a weak D call TRBD2 (6 bases). V was pared by 7 bases and J by 6 bases, with 9 bases between. Germline-derived CDR1 and CDR2 are KGHDR and SFDVKD. The CDR3 spans 12 residues. CDR3 region: CATRGGLNEQFF. The CDR3, as DNA: TGTGCCACCAGGGGAGGCCTCAATGAGCAGTTCTTC.

V is TRBV9 and J is TRBJ2-3, with D hard to call. This CDR3 has 14 residues. Germline lookup yields CDR1 SGDLS and CDR2 YYNGEE. Trimming shortened V by 3 bases and J by 2 bases, and 10 bases separated the two germline ends. Here the CDR3 DNA reads TGTGCCAGCAGCGGCGATCAGGTCACAGATACGCAGTATTTT. Translated: CASSGDQVTDTQYF.

This chain links TRBV7-9 with TRBJ2-3; 8 bases map to TRBD2. The CDR3 loop spans 16 amino acids. CDR1 and CDR2 from the germline V gene are SEHNR and FQNEAQ (reference sequence). The junction had 6 bases not matched to a gene; V was cut back by 2 bases and J by 2 bases. CDR3 protein: CASSLLTGGLTDTQYF. The CDR3 DNA follows: TGTGCCAGCAGCTTATTGACGGGGGGGCTCACAGATACGCAGTATTTT. The complete variable domain, with remaining parts taken from reference TRBV7-9 and TRBJ2-3, reads DTGVSQNPRHKITKRGQNVTFRCDPISEHNRLYWYRQTLGQGPEFLTYFQNEAQLEKSRLLSDRFSAERPKGSFSTLEIQRTEQGDSAMYLCASSLLTGGLTDTQYFGPGTRLTVL.

The gene calls are TRBV29-1 and TRBJ1-2; 9 bases map to TRBD1. Germline-derived CDR1 and CDR2 are SQVTM and ANQGSEA. V gave up 4 bases and J gave up 5 bases; unmatched junction bases: 2. The CDR3 contains 12 residues. The CDR3 DNA sequence: TGCAGCGTTGGGACAGGGGATTATGGCTACACCTTC. Translating it yields CSVGTGDYGYTF.

There are a few counts of this clonotype. V gene TRBV12-3 or TRBV12-4 combines with J gene TRBJ2-5, with TRBD1 matching over 11 bases. The junction had 5 bases not matched to a gene; V was cut back by 6 bases and J by 5 bases. This CDR3 is built from 14 residues. In DNA, the CDR3 is TGTGCCAGCAGCGGGGGACAGGGGGTGGAGACCCAGTACTTC. This gives the protein CASSGGQGVETQYF.

This clonotype turned up a few times. CDR3 amino acids: CASLRTANTEAFF. The CDR3 DNA is TGTGCCAGCCTCCGGACGGCGAACACTGAAGCTTTCTTT. The rearrangement uses TRBV5-6 and TRBJ1-1; D unclear. The CDR3 has 13 amino acids. Germline CDR1 SGHDT, CDR2 YYEEEE. Trimming removed 7 bases from V and 1 base from J, with 11 bases in between.

This chain connects TRBV3-1 to TRBJ2-3; a weak D match, TRBD2 (6 bases). The length of the CDR3 is 15 residues. The germline gives CDR1 LGHDT, CDR2 YNNKEL (reference sequence). Trimming shortened V by 2 bases and J by 1 base, and 10 bases separated the two germline ends. The CDR3 here is CASSQLGGGTDTQYF. The CDR3 DNA follows: TGTGCCAGCAGCCAACTGGGCGGGGGCACAGATACGCAGTATTTT.

This chain uses TRBV18 with TRBJ2-5; 10 bases map to TRBD2. This CDR3 has 16 amino acids. Germline lookup yields CDR1 KGHSH and CDR2 LQKENI. J gave up 4 bases and V 1 base, and 6 bases lay outside the gene matches. The CDR3 sequence is CASSPLPAGGSETQYF. Written as DNA, the CDR3 is TGTGCCAGCTCACCACTCCCAGCGGGGGGGTCAGAGACCCAGTACTTC. Full variable domain (outside the CDR3, taken from reference TRBV18 and TRBJ2-5): NAGVMQNPRHLVRRRGQEARLRCSPMKGHSHVYWYRQLPEEGLKFMVYLQKENIIDESGMPKERFSAEFPKEGPSILRIQQVVRGDSAAYFCASSPLPAGGSETQYFGPGTRLLVL.

This clonotype occurred a few times. V is TRBV6-1 and J is TRBJ2-3; TRBD2 aligns across 10 bases. The J segment lost 4 bases and the V segment lost 8 bases, leaving 9 bases of the junction unmatched. Germline assignment: CDR1 MNHNS and CDR2 SASEGT. The CDR3 has 15 residues. As DNA, the CDR3 is TGTGCCAGCCGAGGGGAACTAGCGGGGCCAGATACGCAGTATTTT. This sequence encodes CASRGELAGPDTQYF.

CDR3 sequence (DNA): TGTGCCAGTAGTATAGGTTCGGGACAGCAAGAGACCCAGTACTTC. It yields the protein CASSIGSGQQETQYF. V is TRBV19 and J is TRBJ2-5; 7 nucleotides agree with TRBD1. The CDR3 covers 15 residues. The V gene end was trimmed by 1 base and the J gene end by 2 bases; junction bases not matched to a gene: 4. The V gene's germline CDR1 is LNHDA and CDR2 SQIVND (reference sequence). Combining the CDR3 with reference TRBV19 and TRBJ2-5 gives the whole variable domain DGGITQSPKYLFRKEGQNVTLSCEQNLNHDAMYWYRQDPGQGLRLIYYSQIVNDFQKGDIAEGYSVSREKKESFPLTVTSAQKNPTAFYLCASSIGSGQQETQYFGPGTRLLVL.

This clonotype was recorded a few times. The junction does not match germline at one end; this may be a read error. The gene calls are TRBV7-2 and TRBJ1-1; TRBD1 agrees at 9 bases. The CDR3 is made up of 15 amino acids. From germline, CDR1 is SGHTA and CDR2 FQGNSA. The CDR3 loop reads CASSPTGGSPTTGAF. The CDR3 region has the DNA TGTGCCAGCAGCCCCACAGGGGGCTCACCCACAACGGGGGCCTTT.

This rearrangement joins TRBV7-8 to TRBJ1-5; maybe TRBD1 (5 bases). V was shortened by 4 bases and J by 3 bases, with 16 bases between the two germline ends. The CDR3 is 16 residues long. Germline CDR1 reads SGHVS; CDR2 reads FQNEAQ. In DNA, the CDR3 is TGTGCCAGCAGCTCCCCGGGACTGGGATCCAATCAGCCCCAGCATTTT. The encoded protein is CASSSPGLGSNQPQHF. Full variable domain (missing parts from reference TRBV7-8 and TRBJ1-5): GAGVSQSPRYKVAKRGQDVALRCDPISGHVSLFWYQQALGQGPEFLTYFQNEAQLDKSGLPSDRFFAERPEGSVSTLKIQRTQQEDSAVYLCASSSPGLGSNQPQHFGDGTRLSIL.

This clonotype was detected only a few times. The J gene is TRBJ2-3, the V gene TRBV29-1; D not resolved. Trimming took off 2 bases at V and 1 base at J, with 10 bases between the two ends. The CDR3 extends over 14 amino acids. Germline CDR1 and CDR2: SQVTM and ANQGSEA. DNA of the CDR3: TGCAGCGTTGAAACCCTAGACGGCACAGATACGCAGTATTTT. It encodes CSVETLDGTDTQYF.